Below, 30 T cell receptor beta chains from the same sample are listed, as sequenced in a study of persistence of HIV-infected CD4 T cells. These TCRs' antigens remain unknown. The libraries were made with immunoSEQ version 4 in survey mode. Measured with immunoSEQ multiplex PCR; TCRdb has only the in-frame clones, and not every one. The sample records 40,000 to 55,000 clones, around 80% being singletons. Lysates of CMV-infected fibroblasts at approximately 9.6 ug/mL stimulated these cells. CD40L/CD69 double-negative CD45RO-high memory CD4+ T cells were collected. Source: CD4+ T cells sorted from PBMCs after 18-hour stimulation, taken from a patient who received antiretroviral therapy. The receptors were gathered from an adult man with HIV who was CMV-seropositive.

This clone showed up just a few times. This chain joins TRBV5-1 and TRBJ1-6; TRBD1 is a possible D gene (5 bases). The V gene's germline CDR1 is SGHRS and CDR2 YFSETQ. V was clipped by 4 bases and J by 4 bases, with 12 bases between them. The CDR3 sequence is 15 residues long. The CDR3 here is CASSEGPMYNSPLHF. The CDR3 region has the DNA TGCGCCAGCAGCGAGGGACCGATGTATAATTCACCCCTCCACTTT.

The chain uses TRBV19 and TRBJ1-4, with D maybe TRBD1 (5 bases). V shed 6 bases and J shed 2 bases, with 16 bases lying between them. The CDR3 has 16 amino acids. CDR1 LNHDA and CDR2 SQIVND come from the germline V gene (reference sequence). The CDR3 reads CASRMGGNPTNEKLFF. The CDR3 nucleotides read TGTGCCAGTAGGATGGGGGGGAACCCGACTAATGAAAAACTGTTTTTT.

The rearrangement uses TRBV7-9 and TRBJ2-3, with 10 bases fitting TRBD1. The V gene's germline CDR1 is SEHNR and CDR2 FQNEAQ (reference sequence). This CDR3 is built from 15 residues. Trimming at V came to 10 bases and at J to 4 bases, leaving 11 bases not matched to a gene. The CDR3 sequence: CATATGGASADTQYF. The CDR3, as DNA: TGTGCCACTGCGACAGGGGGCGCAAGTGCAGATACGCAGTATTTT.

This clone was recorded only once. This chain links TRBV29-1 with TRBJ2-2; no firm D call. CDR3 size: 11 residues. Germline V gene sequence: CDR1 SQVTM, CDR2 ANQGSEA. Trimming cost V 7 bases and J 5 bases, with 8 bases left between them. CDR3 amino acids: CSGISTGELFF. CDR3 DNA: TGCAGCGGTATCTCGACCGGGGAGCTGTTTTTT.

The chain employs TRBV25-1 and TRBJ1-1, with D perhaps matching TRBD1 (5 bases). This CDR3 has 13 residues. The V end was cut by 6 bases, the J end by 1 base, with 9 bases between. Germline assignment: CDR1 MGHDK and CDR2 SYGVNS. The CDR3 region is CASRGVANTEAFF. CDR3 coding DNA: TGTGCCAGCAGGGGGGTAGCGAACACTGAAGCTTTCTTT.

This chain joins TRBV28 and TRBJ1-2; D not certain. V lost 1 base and J 7 bases, leaving 10 bases between the germline ends. This CDR3 is 13 amino acids long. Germline CDR1 and CDR2: MDHEN and SYDVKM. The CDR3 loop is CASSLSDRPGYTF. As DNA, the CDR3 is TGTGCCAGCAGTTTATCGGACCGACCTGGCTACACCTTC.

This chain joins TRBV19 and TRBJ1-1, with D maybe TRBD1 (5 bases). The CDR3 consists of 14 residues. Looked up from germline, CDR1 is LNHDA and CDR2 is SQIVND (reference sequence). V was cut by 3 bases and J by 4 bases, with 12 bases left in between. The CDR3 bases are TGTGCCAGTAGTATGGGCAGGGCGGTCACTGAAGCTTTCTTT. Translating gives CASSMGRAVTEAFF.

V usage is TRBV19 and J usage is TRBJ1-1; D may be TRBD1 (6 bases). CDR1 and CDR2 (germline): LNHDA, SQIVND (reference sequence). The CDR3 totals 17 residues. Between the trimmed V and J ends, which lost 7 bases and 0 bases, there was a span of 21 bases. CDR3 protein: CASTLDRSKWVNTEAFF. CDR3 nucleotide sequence: TGTGCCAGTACCCTTGACAGGAGTAAGTGGGTGAACACTGAAGCTTTCTTT.

V usage is TRBV4-2 and J usage is TRBJ1-2, with D possibly TRBD1 on 5 matching bases. Germline loops: CDR1 LGHNA, CDR2 YNFKEQ. There are 12 residues in the CDR3. Trimming shortened V by 1 base and J by 9 bases, and 9 bases separated the two germline ends. CDR3 DNA sequence: TGTGCCAGCAGCCAAGGGGGGACGCGCTACACCTTC. Translation gives CASSQGGTRYTF.

This clone was seen a few times. The gene calls are TRBV9 and TRBJ1-2, with 8 positions matching TRBD1. Germline CDR1 SGDLS, CDR2 YYNGEE. With V trimmed by 0 bases and J by 11 bases, 3 bases remained unmatched. This CDR3 spans 12 amino acids. The CDR3 sequence is CASSVEQGAYTF. The CDR3 nucleotides read TGTGCCAGCAGCGTAGAGCAGGGGGCATACACCTTC. Together with reference TRBV9 and TRBJ1-2, the CDR3 gives the full variable domain: DSGVTQTPKHLITATGQRVTLRCSPRSGDLSVYWYQQSLDQGLQFLIQYYNGEERAKGNILERFSAQQFPDLHSELNLSSLELGDSALYFCASSVEQGAYTFGSGTRLTVV.

The chain employs TRBV30 and TRBJ1-2; the D is unclear. Per germline, CDR1 GTSNPN and CDR2 SVGIG (reference sequence). V gave up 3 bases and J gave up 2 bases, with 16 bases separating them. CDR3 length: 15 amino acids. CDR3 nucleotides: TGTGCCTGGAGGGGCAGTCTACTCGCCAACTATGGCTACACCTTC. It codes for CAWRGSLLANYGYTF. The variable domain in full, completed from reference TRBV30 and TRBJ1-2, reads SQTIHQWPATLVQPVGSPLSLECTVEGTSNPNLYWYRQAAGRGLQLLFYSVGIGQISSEVPQNLSASRPQDRQFILSSKKLLLSDSGFYLCAWRGSLLANYGYTFGSGTRLTVV.

This clone occurred a few times. The V and J genes are TRBV27 and TRBJ2-5, with TRBD1 identical over 9 bases. V lost 10 bases and J lost 6; bases outside the gene matches: 9. This CDR3 contains 13 residues. Germline V lookup: CDR1 MNHEY, CDR2 SMNVEV (reference sequence). CDR3 region: CATRSGQGKTQYF. The CDR3 DNA follows: TGTGCCACCCGATCGGGACAGGGCAAGACCCAGTACTTC.

This chain connects TRBV11-3 to TRBJ2-1; 9 bases line up with TRBD2. Germline CDR1 reads SGHNT; CDR2 reads YENEEA. Trimming cost V 5 bases and J 8 bases; bases outside gene matches: 7. The length of the CDR3 is 14 residues. This CDR3 reads CASSPGGREDEQFF. DNA for the CDR3: TGTGCCAGCAGCCCCGGCGGGAGGGAGGATGAGCAGTTCTTC.

The sample holds a few counts of this clone. This chain links TRBV9 with TRBJ2-1; no clear D. The CDR3 contains 15 residues. Between the trimmed V and J ends, which lost 2 bases and 4 bases, there was a span of 13 bases. Germline V gene data show CDR1 as SGDLS and CDR2 as YYNGEE. The CDR3 coding sequence is TGTGCCAGCAGCGTGGCCCCCAGGCGGTACAATGAGCAGTTCTTC. It codes for CASSVAPRRYNEQFF.

This clone occurred a few times. The V gene is TRBV7-9, the J gene TRBJ1-3; D is undetermined. The ends were cut back, 5 bases at V and 0 bases at J, with 11 bases in the middle. This CDR3 is built from 15 residues. Germline loops: CDR1 SEHNR, CDR2 FQNEAQ (reference sequence). CDR3 coding DNA: TGTGCCAGCAGCATCGGACGGTCCTCTGGAAACACCATATATTTT. It codes for CASSIGRSSGNTIYF.

The J gene is TRBJ2-2, the V gene TRBV29-1, with 7 nucleotides matching TRBD1. This CDR3 is 13 amino acids long. The J segment lost 1 base and the V segment lost 6 bases, leaving 2 bases of the junction unmatched. Germline V gene lookup returns CDR1 SQVTM and CDR2 ANQGSEA. This CDR3 reads CSVRQGNTGELFF. The CDR3 nucleotides read TGCAGCGTCCGACAGGGGAACACCGGGGAGCTGTTTTTT.

This clone was detected only a few times. This chain joins TRBV10-3 and TRBJ2-2, with D tentatively TRBD2 (6 bases). The CDR3 runs 15 residues. The V gene lost 0 bases and the J gene lost 7 bases, with 12 bases spanning the gap. Germline assignment: CDR1 ENHRY and CDR2 SYGVKD. The CDR3 sequence is CAISESLGRIGELFF. DNA of the CDR3: TGTGCCATCAGTGAGTCCTTAGGGAGGATCGGGGAGCTGTTTTTT.

The chain carries TRBV27 and TRBJ2-7; TRBD1 agrees at 8 bases. J gave up 3 bases and V 3 bases, and 25 bases lay outside the gene matches. This CDR3 has 21 residues. In germline, CDR1 is MNHEY, CDR2 SMNVEV (reference sequence). In DNA, the CDR3 is TGTGCCAGCAGTTTCTTACAGGGGGTGCGAAGGTACAAGGATTCCGTCTACGAGCAGTACTTC. It translates to CASSFLQGVRRYKDSVYEQYF.

The chain links TRBV18 to TRBJ1-4, with D unresolved. The germline V and J ends were trimmed by 2 bases and 5 bases, with 12 bases remaining between them. Germline V gene sequence: CDR1 KGHSH, CDR2 LQKENI. This CDR3 region has 15 residues. The CDR3 bases are TGTGCCAGCTCACCAGGTAACGGAGACAATGAAAAACTGTTTTTT. Protein product: CASSPGNGDNEKLFF.

This clone appeared a single time. This sequence joins TRBV27 and TRBJ1-5; no reliable D call. With 6 bases removed from V and 4 bases from J, the gap between germline ends came to 10 bases. Per the germline V gene, CDR1 is MNHEY and CDR2 is SMNVEV (reference sequence). The CDR3 runs 13 residues. The CDR3 spells CASRRALNQPQHF. The CDR3 bases are TGTGCCAGCAGAAGAGCTTTAAATCAGCCCCAGCATTTT.

The chain recombines TRBV10-3 with TRBJ2-3; 9 bases map to TRBD2. Germline CDR1 is ENHRY and CDR2 is SYGVKD. The CDR3 is 15 residues long. Germline trimming cut 6 bases from V and 1 base from J; bases unmatched to any gene: 5. The CDR3 loop reads CAISRGGAGTDTQYF. The CDR3 DNA sequence: TGTGCCATCAGCCGCGGGGGGGCAGGCACAGATACGCAGTATTTT.

This chain links TRBV7-9 with TRBJ1-1; unclear D gene. There are 12 residues in the CDR3. Germline V gene data show CDR1 as SEHNR and CDR2 as FQNEAQ (reference sequence). V was shortened by 1 base and J by 7 bases, with 7 bases between the two germline ends. The CDR3 DNA is TGTGCCAGCAGCTTAGTCGCCTATGAAGCTTTCTTT. It codes for CASSLVAYEAFF.

This chain links TRBV9 with TRBJ2-7; D is uncertain. Germline CDR1 and CDR2: SGDLS and YYNGEE. This CDR3 region has 15 residues. V was trimmed by 2 bases and J by 0 bases, leaving 12 bases between them. The CDR3 DNA follows: TGTGCCAGCAGCGTCTACAGTGGTCCCTCCTACGAGCAGTACTTC. Translated, it gives CASSVYSGPSYEQYF. Full variable domain (remainder filled in from reference TRBV9 and TRBJ2-7): DSGVTQTPKHLITATGQRVTLRCSPRSGDLSVYWYQQSLDQGLQFLIQYYNGEERAKGNILERFSAQQFPDLHSELNLSSLELGDSALYFCASSVYSGPSYEQYFGPGTRLTVT.

The J gene is TRBJ2-1, the V gene TRBV3-1 (or the pseudogene TRBV3-2), with 13 bases fitting TRBD2. CDR3 size: 16 residues. Germline CDR1 is LGHDT and CDR2 is YNNKEL (reference sequence). Losses at the gene ends were 4 bases for V and 4 bases for J; bases not matched to a gene: 4. CDR3 nucleotides: TGTGCCAGCAGCCTCCCACTAGCGGGGGGGTACAATGAGCAGTTCTTC. Its translation is CASSLPLAGGYNEQFF.

This clone showed up just a few times. The chain is built from TRBV21-1 and TRBJ2-5; TRBD2 reflects the table's D call only, with no check against the DNA. TRBV21-1 is marked as a pseudogene. The CDR3 runs to 15 residues. CDR3 in DNA: TGTGCCAGCAGCAAAGCGCCATGGCGGGGGGGGACCCAGTACTTC. The encoded protein is CASSKAPWRGGTQYF.

The rearrangement joins TRBV24-1 to TRBJ1-2; D gene ambiguous. V lost 2 bases and J 8 bases, leaving 17 bases between the germline ends. The germline V gene encodes CDR1 KGHDR and CDR2 SFDVKD. The CDR3 has 15 amino acids. The CDR3 region is CATSDSSSPGGGYTF. The CDR3 nucleotides read TGTGCCACCAGTGATTCTTCCAGCCCGGGCGGGGGCTACACCTTC.

The chain is built from TRBV4-2 and TRBJ1-3, with TRBD1 matching 7 bases. Unmatched junction bases numbered 5, after V lost 2 bases and J lost 4 bases. This CDR3 comprises 15 residues. Looked up from germline, CDR1 is LGHNA and CDR2 is YNFKEQ. DNA for the CDR3: TGTGCCAGCAGCCAACAGGGGGTGGGAGGAAACACCATATATTTT. Amino acids: CASSQQGVGGNTIYF.

This clone turned up a few times. The chain joins TRBV4-2 to TRBJ1-4, with unresolved D. V was cut by 0 bases and J by 8 bases, with 7 bases left in between. Germline V gives CDR1 LGHNA, CDR2 YNFKEQ. CDR3 length: 13 amino acids. The CDR3 loop reads CASSQEGREKLFF. As DNA, the CDR3 is TGTGCCAGCAGCCAAGAAGGCCGGGAAAAACTGTTTTTT.

V usage is TRBV7-2 and J usage is TRBJ2-7, with D perhaps being TRBD1 or TRBD2 (5 bases each). Germline CDR1 and CDR2: SGHTA and FQGNSA. V lost 3 bases and J 5 bases, leaving 14 bases between the germline ends. CDR3 length equals 14 residues. The CDR3 DNA is TGTGCCAGCAGCTTTGATTGGGACCGCCACGAGCAGTACTTC. It specifies CASSFDWDRHEQYF.

This chain uses TRBV29-1 with TRBJ1-1; 7 bases align to TRBD1. The junction had 5 bases not matched to a gene; V was cut back by 6 bases and J by 1 base. CDR1 is SQVTM and CDR2 is ANQGSEA in the germline V gene. This CDR3 is 13 amino acids long. The CDR3: CSVKGAKNTEAFF. CDR3 DNA: TGCAGCGTGAAGGGGGCGAAGAACACTGAAGCTTTCTTT. The full variable domain, its missing parts supplied by reference TRBV29-1 and TRBJ1-1, is SAVISQKPSRDICQRGTSLTIQCQVDSQVTMMFWYRQQPGQSLTLIATANQGSEATYESGFVIDKFPISRPNLTFSTLTVSNMSPEDSSIYLCSVKGAKNTEAFFGQGTRLTVV.